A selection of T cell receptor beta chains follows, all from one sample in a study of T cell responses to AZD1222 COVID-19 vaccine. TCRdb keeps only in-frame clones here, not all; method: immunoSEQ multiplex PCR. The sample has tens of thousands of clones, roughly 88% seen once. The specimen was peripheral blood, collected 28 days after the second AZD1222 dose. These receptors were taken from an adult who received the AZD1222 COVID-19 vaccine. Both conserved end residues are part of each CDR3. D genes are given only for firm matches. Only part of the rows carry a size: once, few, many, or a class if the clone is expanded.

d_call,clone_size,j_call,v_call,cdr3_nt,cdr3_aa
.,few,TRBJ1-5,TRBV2,TGTGCCAGCATTGGCCTCCGGGGGGAAGGCAATCAGCCCCAGCATTTT,CASIGLRGEGNQPQHF
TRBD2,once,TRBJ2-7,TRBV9,TGTGCCAGCTCCCTGACTAGCGGGGCCTACGAGCAGTACTTC,CASSLTSGAYEQYF
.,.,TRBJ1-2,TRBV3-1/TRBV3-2,TGTGCCAGCAGCCTCGGGGCACGCTATGGCTACACCTTC,CASSLGARYGYTF
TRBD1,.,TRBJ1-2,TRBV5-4,TGTGCCAGCAGCGCAGGGGGCGGCTATGGCTACACCTTC,CASSAGGGYGYTF
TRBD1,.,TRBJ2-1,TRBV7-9,TGTGCCAGCAGCGTCGACAGGGGAACCTACAATGAGCAGTTCTTC,CASSVDRGTYNEQFF
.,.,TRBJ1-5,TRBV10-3,TGTGCCATCAGTGAGGGGCCGAGAAGCAATCAGCCCCAGCATTTT,CAISEGPRSNQPQHF
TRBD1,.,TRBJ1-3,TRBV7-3,TGTGCCAGCAGCTTAATGGCAGGGGGCACCTCTGGAAACACCATATATTTT,CASSLMAGGTSGNTIYF
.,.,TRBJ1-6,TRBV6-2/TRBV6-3,TGTGCCAGCAGTCCCGGCGCCATTCTGTCCCCGGGGGACCACTTT,CASSPGAILSPGDHF
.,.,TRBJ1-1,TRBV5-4,TGTGCCAGCAGCTTAGGGACGGGCGGCGGCACTGAAGCTTTCTTT,CASSLGTGGGTEAFF
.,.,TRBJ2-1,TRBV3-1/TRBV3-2,TGTGCCAGCAGCTCCTACAATGAGCAGTTCTTC,CASSSYNEQFF
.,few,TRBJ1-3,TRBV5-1,TGCGCCAGCAGCTTGGGACAGACGATCTCTGGAAACACCATATATTTT,CASSLGQTISGNTIYF
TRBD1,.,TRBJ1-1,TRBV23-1,TGCGCCAGCAGTCAAAAATCGGGGGACAGGGACCGGACTGAAGCTTTCTTT,CASSQKSGDRDRTEAFF
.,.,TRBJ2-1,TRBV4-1,TGCGCCAGCAGCCAAGAGCAGGGCACCTACAATGAGCAGTTCTTC,CASSQEQGTYNEQFF
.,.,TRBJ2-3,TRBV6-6,TGTGCCAGCAGTTACCCCCCCCCGACTGGGCGTGGTGCGCAGTATTTT,CASSYPPPTGRGAQYF
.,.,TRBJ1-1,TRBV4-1,TGCGCCAGCAGCCAGGTGCTAGCACCTGAAGCTTTCTTT,CASSQVLAPEAFF
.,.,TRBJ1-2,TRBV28,TGTGCCAGCAGTTACGATTTCAGGGCTCTTCCAAGCTATGGCTACACCTTC,CASSYDFRALPSYGYTF
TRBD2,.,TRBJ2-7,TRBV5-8,TGTGCCAGCAGCCCCATCTCCCTAGCGGGGACCTACGAGCAGTACTTC,CASSPISLAGTYEQYF
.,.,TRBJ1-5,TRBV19,TGTGCCAGTAGTATAGACCGGGGGCATCTTCAGCCCCAGCATTTT,CASSIDRGHLQPQHF
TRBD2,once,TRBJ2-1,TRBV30,TGTGCCTGGAGGGGACTAGCGGGGCAGCGTGAGCAGTTCTTC,CAWRGLAGQREQFF
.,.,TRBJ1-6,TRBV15,TGTGCCACCAGCAGAGATTGGGGGCGAAGCTCCTATAATTCACCCCTCCACTTT,CATSRDWGRSSYNSPLHF
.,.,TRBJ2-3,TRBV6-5,TGTGCCAGCAGGGAGGGGGGATACTTCACAGATACGCAGTATTTT,CASREGGYFTDTQYF
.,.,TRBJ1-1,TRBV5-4,TGTGCCAGCAGCACGGACTTGAACACTGAAGCTTTCTTT,CASSTDLNTEAFF
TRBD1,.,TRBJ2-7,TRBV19,TGTGCCACAAATCCCGGGACAGGTCGTTACGAGCAGTACTTC,CATNPGTGRYEQYF
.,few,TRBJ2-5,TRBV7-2,TGTGCCAGCAGCTTAATAGAGACCCAGTACTTC,CASSLIETQYF
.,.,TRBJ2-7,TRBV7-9,TGTGCCAGCGGCCCCGAGGAGGGTTGGAGCGAGCAGTACTTC,CASGPEEGWSEQYF
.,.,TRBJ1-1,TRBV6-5,TGTGCCAGCGAGATATATTGGGACCTGAACACTGAAGCTTTCTTT,CASEIYWDLNTEAFF
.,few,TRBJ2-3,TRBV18,TGTGCCAGCTCACCACCGAGCACAGATACGCAGTATTTT,CASSPPSTDTQYF
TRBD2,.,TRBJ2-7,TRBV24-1,TGTGCCACCAGTGCTGGCATTAGCGGGTACGAGCAGTACTTC,CATSAGISGYEQYF
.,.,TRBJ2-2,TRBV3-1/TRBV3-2,TGTGCCAGCAGCCAAGTTTTGGGGAGCGTAGGGGAGCTGTTTTTT,CASSQVLGSVGELFF
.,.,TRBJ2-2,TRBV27,TGTGCCAGCAGTTTAAAAAATATTGGGGTCAGACTCACCGGGGAGCTGTTTTTT,CASSLKNIGVRLTGELFF
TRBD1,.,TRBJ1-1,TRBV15,TGTGCCACCAGCAGAGATTTGGTAGGACAGGGGGGTACTGAAGCTTTCTTT,CATSRDLVGQGGTEAFF
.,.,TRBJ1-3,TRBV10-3,TGTGCCATCAGCGAACAGGTGAACTCTGGAAACACCATATATTTT,CAISEQVNSGNTIYF
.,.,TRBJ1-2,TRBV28,TGTGCCAGCAGCCCGGGGGGGCGCGTCTATGGCTACACCTTC,CASSPGGRVYGYTF
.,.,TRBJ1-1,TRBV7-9,TGTGCCAGCACATTGGGCCAGAAGAACACTGAAGCTTTCTTT,CASTLGQKNTEAFF
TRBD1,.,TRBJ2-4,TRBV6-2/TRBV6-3,TGTGCCAGCAGTTACCTGGCCGGGACAGGAGATTTCTTAGCCAAAAACATTCAGTACTTC,CASSYLAGTGDFLAKNIQYF
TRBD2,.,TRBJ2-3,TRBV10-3,TGTGCCATCAGTGAACGAATAGCGGGGCTCACAGATACGCAGTATTTT,CAISERIAGLTDTQYF
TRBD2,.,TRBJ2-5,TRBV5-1,TGCGCCAGCAGCTTTAGCGGGGGGGGAGAGACCCAGTACTTC,CASSFSGGGETQYF
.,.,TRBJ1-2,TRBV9,TGTGCCAGCAGCGTAGAGGCCGGTCCCCGGGACTATGGCTACACCTTC,CASSVEAGPRDYGYTF
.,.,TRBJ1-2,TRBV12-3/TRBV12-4,TGTGCCAGCAGTTTCGTCGATGGTCCGCTTACCTTC,CASSFVDGPLTF
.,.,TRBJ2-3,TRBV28,TGTGCCAGCAGTTTATATCCCGTGGTATCGGGCGGCGATGCGCAGTATTTT,CASSLYPVVSGGDAQYF
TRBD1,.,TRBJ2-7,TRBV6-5,TGTGCCAGCAGTTGGGACAGGTCGTCCTACGAGCAGTACTTC,CASSWDRSSYEQYF
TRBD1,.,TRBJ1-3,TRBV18,TGTGCCAGCTCACCCTCAGACAGGGGAAGAGGAAACACCATATATTTT,CASSPSDRGRGNTIYF
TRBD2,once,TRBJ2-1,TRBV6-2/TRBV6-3,TGTGCCAGCAGTTACTCCTTAGCGGGGGTTCCTCAGTACAATGAGCAGTTCTTC,CASSYSLAGVPQYNEQFF
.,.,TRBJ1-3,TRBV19,TGTGCCAGTAGTATTTACGGATCTCTCGAGGGTACCATATATTTT,CASSIYGSLEGTIYF
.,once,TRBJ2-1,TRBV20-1,TGCAGTGCTAGAGAACCCAATGAGCAGTTCTTC,CSAREPNEQFF
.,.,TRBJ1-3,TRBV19,TGTGCCAGCCAAACTCGGTTATCCGGAAACACCATATATTTT,CASQTRLSGNTIYF